These 9 T cell receptor beta chains share one sample of origin, sequenced in a study of T-cell reconstitution after alpha-beta-depleted transplantation in children (dated by TCRdb to the mid-2010s). The protocol used for the library was PCR. The instrument was an Illumina HiSeq 2500. TCR libraries were prepared with molecular barcoding, using unique molecular identifiers to normalize TCRbeta repertoire quantification. In-frame beta chains were kept once TCRdb had trimmed the public reads at Q25 with fastp and called clones with MiXCR. Rows matching on CDR3 protein sequence are summarized as one entry with the most common DNA and genes. This sample has more than 400,000 distinct CDR3 sequences in its table, and about an eighth of those were observed once. The leading ten clones occupy 12% to 15% of the sample. Interpreted using the paper, the treatment or condition label stands for: allogeneic hematopoietic cell transplantation with graft depleted of TCRalphabeta T cells and CD19 B cells.

The sequenced sample was PBMCs, mostly from graft donor cells, obtained 180 days after TCRalphabeta/CD19-depleted stem cell transplant. The receptor set was obtained from a female patient aged 2-10 years who had a stem cell transplant for aplastic anemia, so the T cells may come from the graft donor.

This chain's CDR3 is CASRPTSGRIGELFF. DNA for the CDR3: TGTGCCAGCAGACCTACTAGCGGGAGAATCGGGGAGCTGTTTTTT. The chain joins TRBV7-2 to TRBJ2-2; 11 bases are a match to TRBD2. The CDR3 spans 15 residues. Per germline, CDR1 SGHTA and CDR2 FQGNSA. Trimming cost V 6 bases and J 7 bases; bases outside gene matches: 7.

This clonotype has only a few counts. The chain carries TRBV7-2 and TRBJ1-1; D perhaps matches TRBD1 (6 bases). V was clipped by 6 bases and J by 1 base, with 15 bases between them. Germline CDR1 SGHTA, CDR2 FQGNSA. The CDR3 has 15 residues. The CDR3 here is CASSRGAARNTEAFF. For the CDR3, the DNA is TGTGCCAGCAGTCGGGGGGCAGCTAGGAACACTGAAGCTTTCTTT.

CDR3 sequence reads: CSAEVGTSGSSETQYF. DNA of the CDR3: TGCAGTGCGGAAGTGGGAACTAGCGGGAGTTCAGAGACCCAGTACTTC. The chain has TRBV20-1 and TRBJ2-5, with 11 nucleotides matching TRBD2. The CDR3 length is 16 residues. The junction had 13 bases not matched to a gene; V was cut back by 6 bases and J by 4 bases. Germline assignment: CDR1 DFQATT and CDR2 SNEGSKA (reference sequence).

Only a few counts were recorded for this clonotype. The chain couples TRBV19 to TRBJ1-1; D is possibly TRBD1 (6 bases). Germline V gene lookup returns CDR1 LNHDA and CDR2 SQIVND (reference sequence). The CDR3 contains 14 residues. Trimming took off 5 bases at V and 1 base at J, with 11 bases between the two ends. CDR3 region: CASSWGQANTEAFF. The CDR3 DNA follows: TGTGCCAGTAGTTGGGGGCAGGCGAACACTGAAGCTTTCTTT.

This clonotype was found a few times. In DNA, the CDR3 is TGTGCCAGCAGCGTAGTAGCGGGAATATACAATGAGCAGTTCTTC. It codes for CASSVVAGIYNEQFF. The rearrangement links TRBV9 to TRBJ2-1; TRBD2 matches 8 bases. CDR3 length: 15 residues. Germline-derived CDR1 and CDR2 are SGDLS and YYNGEE. The ends lost 0 bases at V and 4 bases at J; junction bases unmatched: 3.

V is TRBV12-3 or TRBV12-4 and J is TRBJ2-7; tentatively, D is TRBD2 (5 bases). The CDR3 runs to 14 residues. The CDR3 loop reads CASSLAPRPYEQYV. The CDR3 region has the DNA TGTGCCAGCAGTCTAGCCCCCCGTCCCTACGAGCAGTACGTC.

The chain recombines TRBV11-2 with TRBJ1-1; the D gene is possibly TRBD1 (6 bases). V gave up 2 bases and J gave up 0 bases, with 19 bases separating them. The CDR3 consists of 18 residues. The germline CDR1 and CDR2 sequences are SGHAT and FQNNGV. The CDR3 DNA follows: TGTGCCAGCAGCTTATATCCAAGACAGGCAATCATGAACACTGAAGCTTTCTTT. Translated: CASSLYPRQAIMNTEAFF.

This clonotype has only a few counts. The chain uses TRBV5-1 and TRBJ2-5; a weak D match, TRBD2 (7 bases). Trimming stripped 4 bases from V and 0 bases from J, with 16 bases between. CDR3 size: 16 residues. Germline V CDR1 and CDR2: SGHRS, YFSETQ. The chain's CDR3 is CASSAPRGGNQETQYF. CDR3 DNA: TGCGCCAGCAGCGCGCCGAGGGGGGGAAACCAAGAGACCCAGTACTTC.

The chain joins TRBV12-3 or TRBV12-4 to TRBJ1-1; D unclear. The CDR3 length is 15 residues. The V gene lost 8 bases and the J gene lost 0 bases, with 16 bases spanning the gap. The CDR3 bases are TGTGCCAGCCCTATGGCCGGGTTTATGAACACTGAAGCTTTCTTT. It codes for CASPMAGFMNTEAFF.